The rows below give T cell receptor beta chains drawn from one sample of a study of blood T cell repertoires in COVID-19. Sequencing used immunoSEQ multiplex PCR; TCRdb keeps in-frame clones, though not all of them. The sample includes approximately 250,000 clones, about 90% of them seen just once. Input material: PBMCs or T cells enriched from blood (not recorded which). These receptors were obtained from a woman aged 25 to 39 with acute COVID-19. Both conserved end residues are part of each CDR3.

v_call,j_call,cdr3_aa
TRBV6-2/TRBV6-3,TRBJ2-7,CASSFTGHSSYEQYF
TRBV7-6,TRBJ1-4,CASSLGGTTGGEKLFF
TRBV24-1,TRBJ2-3,CATSDLEGAVADTQYF
TRBV7-6,TRBJ2-1,CASSTTSGRTNEQFF
TRBV3-1/TRBV3-2,TRBJ2-2,CASSQLGWSRTSGTGELFF
TRBV4-3,TRBJ2-2,CASSQRPPTGFTGELFF
TRBV19,TRBJ2-3,CASSRETRTDTQYF
TRBV4-1,TRBJ2-3,CASSQDGDRADTQYF
TRBV7-9,TRBJ2-2,CASSPGTLNTGELFF
TRBV19,TRBJ2-3,CASSPGTATDTQYF
TRBV5-4,TRBJ2-3,CASSLVSGRGTDTQYF
TRBV19,TRBJ2-1,CASSVNGQGGSYNEQFF
TRBV3-1/TRBV3-2,TRBJ2-3,CASSLGTGPDTQYF
TRBV9,TRBJ2-3,CASSVGGPTDTQYF
TRBV7-2,TRBJ1-5,CASSLGPGKAKGGNQPQHF
TRBV6-4,TRBJ2-3,CASSDMAGPNTQYF
TRBV5-6,TRBJ1-5,CASSQGQINQPQHF
TRBV6-2/TRBV6-3,TRBJ2-2,CASSSGDRNTGELFF
TRBV7-9,TRBJ2-7,CASSLVTPREQYF
TRBV6-5,TRBJ2-5,CASSYQSGSQETQYF
TRBV14,TRBJ2-2,CASSPGGGVHTGELFF
TRBV7-2,TRBJ1-5,CASSYGDRDQPQHF
TRBV5-4,TRBJ1-4,CASSPGDEKLFF
TRBV28,TRBJ2-5,CASSSPGTGGTQYF
TRBV4-1,TRBJ2-5,CASSQVVDSQETQYF
TRBV19,TRBJ2-5,CASSRDRGRETQYF
TRBV19,TRBJ1-4,CASSRPPGQLNEKLFF
TRBV25-1,TRBJ2-3,CAATEGGPSMGTDTQYF
TRBV7-3,TRBJ2-3,CASSLAGGAVDTQYF
TRBV10-3,TRBJ2-1,CAISDTSGQYNEQFF
TRBV9,TRBJ2-7,CASSVEGQGGSYEQYF
TRBV3-1/TRBV3-2,TRBJ2-7,CASSHRSGSSYEQYF
TRBV30,TRBJ2-5,CAWSVGSGLAQETQYF
TRBV30,TRBJ2-1,CAWSVRGSEQFF
TRBV4-1,TRBJ2-7,CASSQGDSPYEQYF
TRBV15,TRBJ2-2,CATSRERRGPPGTGELFF
TRBV19,TRBJ2-1,CASSIVGTSGRWGYNEQFF
TRBV3-1/TRBV3-2,TRBJ2-7,CASSQDRSSYEQYF
TRBV18,TRBJ2-2,CASSPPASVTGELFF
TRBV28,TRBJ2-1,CASTSLGLAGHNEQFF
TRBV9,TRBJ2-3,CASKDSGLEVDTQYF
TRBV19,TRBJ1-1,CASHSQGQGYTEAFF
TRBV6-2/TRBV6-3,TRBJ2-7,CASSVDWVLYF
TRBV6-2/TRBV6-3,TRBJ1-2,CASSYQGAFPGYTF
TRBV5-1,TRBJ1-1,CASRTPGLAGEAFF